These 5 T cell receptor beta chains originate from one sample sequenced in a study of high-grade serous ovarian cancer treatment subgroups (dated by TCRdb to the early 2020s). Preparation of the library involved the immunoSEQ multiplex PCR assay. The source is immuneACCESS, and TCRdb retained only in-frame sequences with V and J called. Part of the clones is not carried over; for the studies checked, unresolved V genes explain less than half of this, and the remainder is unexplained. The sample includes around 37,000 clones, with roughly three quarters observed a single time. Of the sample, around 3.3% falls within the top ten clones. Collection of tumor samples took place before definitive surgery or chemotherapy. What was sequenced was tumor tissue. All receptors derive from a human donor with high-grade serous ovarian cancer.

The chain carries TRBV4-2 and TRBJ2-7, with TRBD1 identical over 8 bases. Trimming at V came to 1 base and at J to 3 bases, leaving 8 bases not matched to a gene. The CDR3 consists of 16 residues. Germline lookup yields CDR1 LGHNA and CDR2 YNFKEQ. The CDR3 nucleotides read TGTGCCAGCAGCCAAGCGGCCGGGACAGGCTACTACGAGCAGTACTTC. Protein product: CASSQAAGTGYYEQYF.

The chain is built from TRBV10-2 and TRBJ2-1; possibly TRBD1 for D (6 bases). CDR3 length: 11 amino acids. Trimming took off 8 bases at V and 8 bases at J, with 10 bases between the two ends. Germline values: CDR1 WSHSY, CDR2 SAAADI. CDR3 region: CASRRGHEQFF. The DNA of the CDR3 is TGCGCCAGCCGCAGGGGCCATGAGCAGTTCTTC.

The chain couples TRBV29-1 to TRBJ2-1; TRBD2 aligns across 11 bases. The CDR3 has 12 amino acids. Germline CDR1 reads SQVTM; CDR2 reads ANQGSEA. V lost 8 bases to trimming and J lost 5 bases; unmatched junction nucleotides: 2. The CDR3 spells CSTGLADNEQFF. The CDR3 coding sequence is TGCAGCACGGGACTAGCGGACAATGAGCAGTTCTTC.

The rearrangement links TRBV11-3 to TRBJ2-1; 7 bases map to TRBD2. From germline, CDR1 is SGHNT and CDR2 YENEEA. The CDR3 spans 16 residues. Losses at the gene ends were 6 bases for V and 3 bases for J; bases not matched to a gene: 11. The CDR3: CASRSTGGGYYNEQFF. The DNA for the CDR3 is TGTGCCAGCAGGTCAACTGGGGGGGGATACTACAATGAGCAGTTCTTC.

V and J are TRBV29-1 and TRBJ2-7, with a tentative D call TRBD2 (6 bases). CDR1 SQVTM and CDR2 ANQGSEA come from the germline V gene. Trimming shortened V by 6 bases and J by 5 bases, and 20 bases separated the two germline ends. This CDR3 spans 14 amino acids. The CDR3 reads CSVPTGGGPNEQYF. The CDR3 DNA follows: TGCAGCGTCCCGACCGGCGGAGGGCCCAACGAGCAGTACTTC.